One sample yielded the 27 T cell receptor beta chains listed below, sequenced in a study of CD8 T cells in ankylosing spondylitis. TCRdb processed the 5' RACE reads anew with MiXCR; each CDR3 protein has one entry. The repertoire holds roughly 260,000 distinct CDR3 sequences, with 20% as singletons. Input material: blood, either unsorted or a sorted T cell fraction (not recorded which). Source of these receptors: a male donor with ankylosing spondylitis or in good health (not recorded which).

This clonotype appeared a few times. The J gene is TRBJ2-1, the V gene TRBV7-3, with 7 bases identical to TRBD2. V shed 5 bases, J shed 8 bases, and the junction held 12 bases outside the gene matches. Germline CDR1 and CDR2: SGHTA and FQGTGA. The CDR3 covers 15 residues. In nucleotides, the CDR3 is TGTGCCAGCAGCCTACGGGGCGGGAGTCTTGATGAGCAGTTCTTC. It codes for CASSLRGGSLDEQFF.

A few counts support this clonotype. V and J are TRBV20-1 and TRBJ1-6; the D is unclear. Trimming pared 1 base from V and 3 bases from J, leaving 7 bases between. CDR1 and CDR2 from the germline V gene are DFQATT and SNEGSKA (reference sequence). The CDR3 spans 14 residues. As DNA, the CDR3 is TGCAGTGCTAGAGGGACCCTCTATAATTCACCCCTCCACTTT. Translation gives CSARGTLYNSPLHF.

The genes are TRBV29-1 and TRBJ2-1; 8 bases are a match to TRBD2. In germline, CDR1 is SQVTM, CDR2 ANQGSEA. This CDR3 is built from 11 residues. CDR3 DNA: TGCGCGGGAGGCCCCTACAATGAGCAGTTCTTC. Translated: CAGGPYNEQFF.

This chain links TRBV5-6 with TRBJ2-3; unclear D gene. The V and J ends lost 0 bases and 0 bases respectively, with 8 bases between them. Germline CDR1 is SGHDT and CDR2 is YYEEEE. The CDR3 length is 15 residues. This CDR3 reads CASSLADTSTDTQYF. CDR3 in DNA: TGTGCCAGCAGCTTGGCAGACACTAGCACAGATACGCAGTATTTT.

The chain employs TRBV6-5 and TRBJ2-7; possible D gene TRBD1, 5 bases. V lost 4 bases, J lost 3 bases, and 13 bases lay in between. The CDR3 consists of 14 residues. Germline lookup yields CDR1 MNHEY and CDR2 SVGAGI. The CDR3 here is CASSSHKGIYEQYV. As DNA, the CDR3 is TGTGCCAGCAGTTCGCACAAGGGGATCTACGAGCAGTACGTC.

This clonotype was seen only a few times. CDR3 nucleotides: TGTGCCAGCAGCCAAGGGGACAGGGGAGGAGATACGCAGTATTTT. It yields the protein CASSQGDRGGDTQYF. The chain is built from TRBV4-2 and TRBJ2-3; 10 nucleotides agree with TRBD1. The ends lost 1 base at V and 5 bases at J; junction bases unmatched: 3. CDR1 LGHNA and CDR2 YNFKEQ come from the germline V gene. The CDR3 covers 15 residues.

This clonotype came up many times. The chain uses TRBV4-1 and TRBJ2-3, with a possible D match to TRBD2 (7 bases). The CDR3 extends over 17 amino acids. The germline gives CDR1 MGHRA, CDR2 YSYEKL. The V and J ends lost 0 bases and 4 bases respectively, with 17 bases between them. The CDR3 DNA sequence: TGCGCCAGCAGCCAAGATCGGGCGGGGGCGCAGTCAGATACGCAGTATTTT. Amino acids: CASSQDRAGAQSDTQYF.

The chain links TRBV6-1 to TRBJ2-3; 9 bases match TRBD1. From germline, CDR1 is MNHNS and CDR2 SASEGT. The trim removed 5 bases at V and 4 bases at J, leaving 10 bases unmatched. This CDR3 is 16 amino acids long. CDR3 sequence: CASSPPGQGWADTQYF. The DNA of the CDR3 is TGTGCCAGCAGTCCACCGGGACAGGGTTGGGCAGATACGCAGTATTTT.

The chain carries TRBV12-3 or TRBV12-4 and TRBJ1-5; no clear D gene. Trimming removed 3 bases from V and 5 bases from J, with 5 bases in between. The length of the CDR3 is 12 residues. The CDR3 here is CASSFSDQPQHF. CDR3 DNA sequence: TGTGCCAGCAGTTTTTCGGATCAGCCCCAGCATTTT.

The chain is built from TRBV20-1 and TRBJ2-2, with D uncertain. Germline assignment: CDR1 DFQATT and CDR2 SNEGSKA (reference sequence). CDR3 length: 16 residues. V lost 6 bases and J lost 4, with 21 bases in between. In DNA, the CDR3 is TGCAGTGCGGGCACCTTAGAGGTTTATACCACCGGGGAGCTGTTTTTT. Protein sequence: CSAGTLEVYTTGELFF.

The table lists this clonotype with a few counts. V usage is TRBV12-3 or TRBV12-4 and J usage is TRBJ1-1, with D maybe TRBD1 (6 bases). This CDR3 contains 15 residues. V shed 1 base and J shed 4 bases, with 13 bases lying between them. CDR3 nucleotide sequence: TGTGCCAGCAGTTTAGGAGGGGGGATCGGCACTGAAGCTTTCTTT. Its protein product is CASSLGGGIGTEAFF.

The V gene is TRBV6-1, the J gene TRBJ2-1; 12 bases map to TRBD2. The CDR3 is 15 amino acids. Unmatched junction bases numbered 5, after V lost 6 bases and J lost 5 bases. Germline V gene data show CDR1 as MNHNS and CDR2 as SASEGT. CDR3 sequence reads: CASSSTSGSNNEQFF. The DNA of the CDR3 is TGTGCCAGCAGCTCGACTAGCGGGAGCAACAATGAGCAGTTCTTC.

The J gene is TRBJ2-1, the V gene TRBV11-1; 13 bases map to TRBD2. CDR3 size: 18 residues. In germline, CDR1 is SGHAT, CDR2 FQDESV (reference sequence). The trim removed 2 bases at V and 5 bases at J, leaving 9 bases unmatched. CDR3 DNA: TGTGCCAGCAGCTTATATACTAGCGGGAGGGCCGGGGACAATGAGCAGTTCTTC. Amino acids: CASSLYTSGRAGDNEQFF. The entire variable domain, with the rest obtained from reference TRBV11-1 and TRBJ2-1, is as follows: EAEVAQSPRYKITEKSQAVAFWCDPISGHATLYWYRQILGQGPELLVQFQDESVVDDSQLPKDRFSAERLKGVDSTLKIQPAELGDSAMYLCASSLYTSGRAGDNEQFFGPGTRLTVL.

This rearrangement joins TRBV7-6 to TRBJ1-1; the match to TRBD1 covers 10 bases. V was pared by 3 bases and J by 6 bases, with 7 bases of the junction left unmatched. CDR1 is SGHVS, CDR2 FNYEAQ, per germline. The CDR3 extends over 15 amino acids. The DNA of the CDR3 is TGTGCCAGCAGCTTGGGACAGGGGAGTGTCTCTGAAGCTTTCTTT. Amino acids: CASSLGQGSVSEAFF.

J is TRBJ1-1 and V is TRBV28, with a weak D call TRBD1 (5 bases). CDR3 length: 16 residues. From germline, CDR1 is MDHEN and CDR2 SYDVKM. Between the trimmed V and J ends, which lost 5 bases and 0 bases, there was a span of 16 bases. Written as DNA, the CDR3 is TGTGCCAGCAGTCTCCCCCGGGGGGGATTGAACACTGAAGCTTTCTTT. This codes for CASSLPRGGLNTEAFF.

The rearrangement links TRBV20-1 to TRBJ2-1; a possible D gene is TRBD1 (6 bases). The CDR3 spans 11 residues. Germline loops: CDR1 DFQATT, CDR2 SNEGSKA (reference sequence). Trimming shortened V by 5 bases and J by 6 bases, and 8 bases separated the two germline ends. The CDR3 DNA reads as TGCAGTGCTGGGGGCCTCAATGAGCAGTTCTTC. It specifies CSAGGLNEQFF.

This clonotype turned up a few times. The chain employs TRBV20-1 and TRBJ2-2, with 10 bases identical to TRBD2. The CDR3 is 15 residues long. CDR1 and CDR2 from the germline V gene are DFQATT and SNEGSKA (reference sequence). V dropped 3 bases and J dropped 4; count of bases not matched to a gene: 5. DNA for the CDR3: TGCAGTGCTAGTAGCGGGAGGAACCCCACCGGGGAGCTGTTTTTT. Its translation is CSASSGRNPTGELFF.

This clonotype came up many times. The chain links TRBV28 to TRBJ2-1; D could derive from TRBD1 or TRBD2 (5 bases each). Germline-derived CDR1 and CDR2 are MDHEN and SYDVKM. This CDR3 comprises 16 residues. Trimming cost V 8 bases and J 0 bases, with 17 bases left between them. The CDR3 DNA reads TGTGCCAGCTTTGGGGGAAATGGGGCCTCCTACAATGAGCAGTTCTTC. It is translated as CASFGGNGASYNEQFF.

CDR3 sequence: CASSLSSGGVQETQYF. Written as DNA, the CDR3 is TGTGCCAGCAGTCTAAGCAGCGGGGGGGTCCAAGAGACCCAGTACTTC. The chain is built from TRBV12-3 or TRBV12-4 and TRBJ2-5; 10 nucleotides line up with TRBD2. The CDR3 is 16 amino acids. Unmatched junction bases numbered 7, after V lost 5 bases and J lost 1 base.

This clonotype turned up a few times. V is TRBV12-3 or TRBV12-4 and J is TRBJ2-3, with 7 bases that match TRBD1. The CDR3 is 15 residues long. V shed 5 bases, J shed 7 bases, and the junction held 12 bases outside the gene matches. In DNA, the CDR3 is TGTGCCAGCAGTGAACCGGGACAGTTTCGACATACGCAGTATTTT. Its protein is CASSEPGQFRHTQYF.

This sequence joins TRBV9 and TRBJ1-1; D call uncertain. The V gene's germline CDR1 is SGDLS and CDR2 YYNGEE. CDR3 length equals 13 residues. The V gene lost 0 bases and the J gene lost 7 bases, with 10 bases spanning the gap. CDR3 nucleotides: TGTGCCAGCAGCGTAGGTTTAAAGGGTGAAGCTTTCTTT. Its protein product is CASSVGLKGEAFF.

In its sample, this clonotype was seen a few times. J is TRBJ2-1 and V is TRBV29-1; D is ambiguous. V gave up 4 bases and J gave up 1 base, with 11 bases separating them. The CDR3 sequence is 14 residues long. CDR1 SQVTM and CDR2 ANQGSEA come from the germline V gene. The CDR3 is CSVGRRSSYNEQFF. CDR3 nucleotide sequence: TGCAGCGTTGGGAGAAGAAGTTCCTACAATGAGCAGTTCTTC.

This clonotype was seen only a few times. The chain has TRBV12-3 or TRBV12-4 and TRBJ2-1, with unresolved D. CDR3 length: 16 amino acids. V dropped 11 bases and J dropped 0 bases, with 20 bases sitting between them. In DNA form, the CDR3 reads TGTGCCGAAAATGGGCAGGTGCGATTCTCCTACAATGAGCAGTTCTTC. Its translation is CAENGQVRFSYNEQFF.

This chain joins TRBV20-1 and TRBJ2-2; D uncertain. CDR3 length equals 12 residues. V was pared by 6 bases and J by 0 bases, with 5 bases between. The V gene's germline CDR1 is DFQATT and CDR2 SNEGSKA (reference sequence). Here the CDR3 DNA reads TGCAGTGCCCCTACGAACACCGGGGAGCTGTTTTTT. Protein product: CSAPTNTGELFF.

V gene TRBV5-1 combines with J gene TRBJ2-1; D call uncertain. The germline gives CDR1 SGHRS, CDR2 YFSETQ. Trimming left V 3 bases short and J 5 bases short, with 9 bases between. CDR3 size: 13 residues. The CDR3 protein is CASSSDWDNEQFF. For the CDR3, the DNA is TGCGCCAGCAGCTCAGACTGGGACAATGAGCAGTTCTTC. Based on the CDR3 plus reference TRBV5-1 and TRBJ2-1, the full variable domain is KAGVTQTPRYLIKTRGQQVTLSCSPISGHRSVSWYQQTPGQGLQFLFEYFSETQRNKGNFPGRFSGRQFSNSRSEMNVSTLELGDSALYLCASSSDWDNEQFFGPGTRLTVL.

The chain has TRBV9 and TRBJ1-5; no reliable D call. CDR1 and CDR2 (germline): SGDLS, YYNGEE. V shed 3 bases and J shed 7 bases, with 11 bases lying between them. This CDR3 has 13 residues. CDR3 sequence reads: CASSEVGGQPQHF. Here the CDR3 DNA reads TGTGCCAGCAGCGAGGTGGGCGGGCAGCCCCAGCATTTT.

This clonotype showed up many times. The rearrangement uses TRBV12-3 or TRBV12-4 and TRBJ1-4, with D unclear. The germline V and J ends were trimmed by 5 bases and 12 bases, with 7 bases remaining between them. CDR3 length: 10 residues. The DNA for the CDR3 is TGTGCCAGCAGTGGTCGGGAACTGTTTTTT. The encoded protein is CASSGRELFF.